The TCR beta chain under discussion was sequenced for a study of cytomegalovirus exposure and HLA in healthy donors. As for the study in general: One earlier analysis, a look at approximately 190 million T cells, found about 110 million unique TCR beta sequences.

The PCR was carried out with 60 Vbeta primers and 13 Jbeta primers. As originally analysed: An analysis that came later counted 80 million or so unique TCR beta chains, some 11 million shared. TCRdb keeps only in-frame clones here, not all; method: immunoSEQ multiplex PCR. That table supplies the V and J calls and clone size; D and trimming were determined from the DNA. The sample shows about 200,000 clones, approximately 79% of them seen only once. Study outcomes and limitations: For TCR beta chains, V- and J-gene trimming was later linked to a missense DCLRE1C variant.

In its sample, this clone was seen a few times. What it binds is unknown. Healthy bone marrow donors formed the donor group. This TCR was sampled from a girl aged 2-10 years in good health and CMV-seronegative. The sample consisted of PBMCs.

CDR3 sequence (DNA): TGCGCCAGCAGCCAAGACCGGGGGAACTATGGCTACACCTTC. Translated, it gives CASSQDRGNYGYTF. The chain uses TRBV4-1 and TRBJ1-2, with D maybe TRBD1 (5 bases). Trimming took off 0 bases at V and 2 bases at J, with 7 bases between the two ends. CDR3 length equals 14 residues. Germline V gene data show CDR1 as MGHRA and CDR2 as YSYEKL.